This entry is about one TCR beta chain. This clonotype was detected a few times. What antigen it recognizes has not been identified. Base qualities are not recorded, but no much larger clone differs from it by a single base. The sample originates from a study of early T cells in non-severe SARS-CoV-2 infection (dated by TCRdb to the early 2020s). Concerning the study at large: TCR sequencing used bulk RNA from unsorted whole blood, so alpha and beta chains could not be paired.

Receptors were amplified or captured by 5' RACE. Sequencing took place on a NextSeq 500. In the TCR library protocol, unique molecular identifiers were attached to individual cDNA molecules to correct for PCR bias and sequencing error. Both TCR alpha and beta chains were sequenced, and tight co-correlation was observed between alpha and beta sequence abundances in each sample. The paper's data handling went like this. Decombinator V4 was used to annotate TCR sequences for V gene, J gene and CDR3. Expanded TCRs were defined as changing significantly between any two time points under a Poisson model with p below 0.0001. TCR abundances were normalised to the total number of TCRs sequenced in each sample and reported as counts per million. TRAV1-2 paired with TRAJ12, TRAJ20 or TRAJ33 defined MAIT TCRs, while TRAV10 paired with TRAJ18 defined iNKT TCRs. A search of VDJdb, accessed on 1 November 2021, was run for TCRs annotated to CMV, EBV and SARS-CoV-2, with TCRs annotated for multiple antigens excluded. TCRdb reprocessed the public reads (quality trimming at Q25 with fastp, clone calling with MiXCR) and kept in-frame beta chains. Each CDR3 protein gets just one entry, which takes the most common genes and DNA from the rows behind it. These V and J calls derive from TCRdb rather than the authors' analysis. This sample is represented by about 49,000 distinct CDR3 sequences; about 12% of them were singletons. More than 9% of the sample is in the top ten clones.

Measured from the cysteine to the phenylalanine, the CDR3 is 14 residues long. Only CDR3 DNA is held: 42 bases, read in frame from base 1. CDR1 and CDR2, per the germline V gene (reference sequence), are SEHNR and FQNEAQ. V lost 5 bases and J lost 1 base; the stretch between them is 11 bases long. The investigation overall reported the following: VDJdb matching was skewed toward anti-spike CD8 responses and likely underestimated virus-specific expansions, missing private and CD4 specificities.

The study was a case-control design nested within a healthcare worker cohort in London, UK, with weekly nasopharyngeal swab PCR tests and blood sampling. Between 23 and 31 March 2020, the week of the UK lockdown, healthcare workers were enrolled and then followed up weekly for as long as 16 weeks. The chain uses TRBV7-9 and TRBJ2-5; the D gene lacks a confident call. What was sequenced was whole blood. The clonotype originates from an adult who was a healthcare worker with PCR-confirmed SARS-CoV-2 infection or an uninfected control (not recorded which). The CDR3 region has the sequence CASSPVAVQETQYF. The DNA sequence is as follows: TGTGCCAGCAGCCCGGTGGCAGTCCAAGAGACCCAGTACTTC.